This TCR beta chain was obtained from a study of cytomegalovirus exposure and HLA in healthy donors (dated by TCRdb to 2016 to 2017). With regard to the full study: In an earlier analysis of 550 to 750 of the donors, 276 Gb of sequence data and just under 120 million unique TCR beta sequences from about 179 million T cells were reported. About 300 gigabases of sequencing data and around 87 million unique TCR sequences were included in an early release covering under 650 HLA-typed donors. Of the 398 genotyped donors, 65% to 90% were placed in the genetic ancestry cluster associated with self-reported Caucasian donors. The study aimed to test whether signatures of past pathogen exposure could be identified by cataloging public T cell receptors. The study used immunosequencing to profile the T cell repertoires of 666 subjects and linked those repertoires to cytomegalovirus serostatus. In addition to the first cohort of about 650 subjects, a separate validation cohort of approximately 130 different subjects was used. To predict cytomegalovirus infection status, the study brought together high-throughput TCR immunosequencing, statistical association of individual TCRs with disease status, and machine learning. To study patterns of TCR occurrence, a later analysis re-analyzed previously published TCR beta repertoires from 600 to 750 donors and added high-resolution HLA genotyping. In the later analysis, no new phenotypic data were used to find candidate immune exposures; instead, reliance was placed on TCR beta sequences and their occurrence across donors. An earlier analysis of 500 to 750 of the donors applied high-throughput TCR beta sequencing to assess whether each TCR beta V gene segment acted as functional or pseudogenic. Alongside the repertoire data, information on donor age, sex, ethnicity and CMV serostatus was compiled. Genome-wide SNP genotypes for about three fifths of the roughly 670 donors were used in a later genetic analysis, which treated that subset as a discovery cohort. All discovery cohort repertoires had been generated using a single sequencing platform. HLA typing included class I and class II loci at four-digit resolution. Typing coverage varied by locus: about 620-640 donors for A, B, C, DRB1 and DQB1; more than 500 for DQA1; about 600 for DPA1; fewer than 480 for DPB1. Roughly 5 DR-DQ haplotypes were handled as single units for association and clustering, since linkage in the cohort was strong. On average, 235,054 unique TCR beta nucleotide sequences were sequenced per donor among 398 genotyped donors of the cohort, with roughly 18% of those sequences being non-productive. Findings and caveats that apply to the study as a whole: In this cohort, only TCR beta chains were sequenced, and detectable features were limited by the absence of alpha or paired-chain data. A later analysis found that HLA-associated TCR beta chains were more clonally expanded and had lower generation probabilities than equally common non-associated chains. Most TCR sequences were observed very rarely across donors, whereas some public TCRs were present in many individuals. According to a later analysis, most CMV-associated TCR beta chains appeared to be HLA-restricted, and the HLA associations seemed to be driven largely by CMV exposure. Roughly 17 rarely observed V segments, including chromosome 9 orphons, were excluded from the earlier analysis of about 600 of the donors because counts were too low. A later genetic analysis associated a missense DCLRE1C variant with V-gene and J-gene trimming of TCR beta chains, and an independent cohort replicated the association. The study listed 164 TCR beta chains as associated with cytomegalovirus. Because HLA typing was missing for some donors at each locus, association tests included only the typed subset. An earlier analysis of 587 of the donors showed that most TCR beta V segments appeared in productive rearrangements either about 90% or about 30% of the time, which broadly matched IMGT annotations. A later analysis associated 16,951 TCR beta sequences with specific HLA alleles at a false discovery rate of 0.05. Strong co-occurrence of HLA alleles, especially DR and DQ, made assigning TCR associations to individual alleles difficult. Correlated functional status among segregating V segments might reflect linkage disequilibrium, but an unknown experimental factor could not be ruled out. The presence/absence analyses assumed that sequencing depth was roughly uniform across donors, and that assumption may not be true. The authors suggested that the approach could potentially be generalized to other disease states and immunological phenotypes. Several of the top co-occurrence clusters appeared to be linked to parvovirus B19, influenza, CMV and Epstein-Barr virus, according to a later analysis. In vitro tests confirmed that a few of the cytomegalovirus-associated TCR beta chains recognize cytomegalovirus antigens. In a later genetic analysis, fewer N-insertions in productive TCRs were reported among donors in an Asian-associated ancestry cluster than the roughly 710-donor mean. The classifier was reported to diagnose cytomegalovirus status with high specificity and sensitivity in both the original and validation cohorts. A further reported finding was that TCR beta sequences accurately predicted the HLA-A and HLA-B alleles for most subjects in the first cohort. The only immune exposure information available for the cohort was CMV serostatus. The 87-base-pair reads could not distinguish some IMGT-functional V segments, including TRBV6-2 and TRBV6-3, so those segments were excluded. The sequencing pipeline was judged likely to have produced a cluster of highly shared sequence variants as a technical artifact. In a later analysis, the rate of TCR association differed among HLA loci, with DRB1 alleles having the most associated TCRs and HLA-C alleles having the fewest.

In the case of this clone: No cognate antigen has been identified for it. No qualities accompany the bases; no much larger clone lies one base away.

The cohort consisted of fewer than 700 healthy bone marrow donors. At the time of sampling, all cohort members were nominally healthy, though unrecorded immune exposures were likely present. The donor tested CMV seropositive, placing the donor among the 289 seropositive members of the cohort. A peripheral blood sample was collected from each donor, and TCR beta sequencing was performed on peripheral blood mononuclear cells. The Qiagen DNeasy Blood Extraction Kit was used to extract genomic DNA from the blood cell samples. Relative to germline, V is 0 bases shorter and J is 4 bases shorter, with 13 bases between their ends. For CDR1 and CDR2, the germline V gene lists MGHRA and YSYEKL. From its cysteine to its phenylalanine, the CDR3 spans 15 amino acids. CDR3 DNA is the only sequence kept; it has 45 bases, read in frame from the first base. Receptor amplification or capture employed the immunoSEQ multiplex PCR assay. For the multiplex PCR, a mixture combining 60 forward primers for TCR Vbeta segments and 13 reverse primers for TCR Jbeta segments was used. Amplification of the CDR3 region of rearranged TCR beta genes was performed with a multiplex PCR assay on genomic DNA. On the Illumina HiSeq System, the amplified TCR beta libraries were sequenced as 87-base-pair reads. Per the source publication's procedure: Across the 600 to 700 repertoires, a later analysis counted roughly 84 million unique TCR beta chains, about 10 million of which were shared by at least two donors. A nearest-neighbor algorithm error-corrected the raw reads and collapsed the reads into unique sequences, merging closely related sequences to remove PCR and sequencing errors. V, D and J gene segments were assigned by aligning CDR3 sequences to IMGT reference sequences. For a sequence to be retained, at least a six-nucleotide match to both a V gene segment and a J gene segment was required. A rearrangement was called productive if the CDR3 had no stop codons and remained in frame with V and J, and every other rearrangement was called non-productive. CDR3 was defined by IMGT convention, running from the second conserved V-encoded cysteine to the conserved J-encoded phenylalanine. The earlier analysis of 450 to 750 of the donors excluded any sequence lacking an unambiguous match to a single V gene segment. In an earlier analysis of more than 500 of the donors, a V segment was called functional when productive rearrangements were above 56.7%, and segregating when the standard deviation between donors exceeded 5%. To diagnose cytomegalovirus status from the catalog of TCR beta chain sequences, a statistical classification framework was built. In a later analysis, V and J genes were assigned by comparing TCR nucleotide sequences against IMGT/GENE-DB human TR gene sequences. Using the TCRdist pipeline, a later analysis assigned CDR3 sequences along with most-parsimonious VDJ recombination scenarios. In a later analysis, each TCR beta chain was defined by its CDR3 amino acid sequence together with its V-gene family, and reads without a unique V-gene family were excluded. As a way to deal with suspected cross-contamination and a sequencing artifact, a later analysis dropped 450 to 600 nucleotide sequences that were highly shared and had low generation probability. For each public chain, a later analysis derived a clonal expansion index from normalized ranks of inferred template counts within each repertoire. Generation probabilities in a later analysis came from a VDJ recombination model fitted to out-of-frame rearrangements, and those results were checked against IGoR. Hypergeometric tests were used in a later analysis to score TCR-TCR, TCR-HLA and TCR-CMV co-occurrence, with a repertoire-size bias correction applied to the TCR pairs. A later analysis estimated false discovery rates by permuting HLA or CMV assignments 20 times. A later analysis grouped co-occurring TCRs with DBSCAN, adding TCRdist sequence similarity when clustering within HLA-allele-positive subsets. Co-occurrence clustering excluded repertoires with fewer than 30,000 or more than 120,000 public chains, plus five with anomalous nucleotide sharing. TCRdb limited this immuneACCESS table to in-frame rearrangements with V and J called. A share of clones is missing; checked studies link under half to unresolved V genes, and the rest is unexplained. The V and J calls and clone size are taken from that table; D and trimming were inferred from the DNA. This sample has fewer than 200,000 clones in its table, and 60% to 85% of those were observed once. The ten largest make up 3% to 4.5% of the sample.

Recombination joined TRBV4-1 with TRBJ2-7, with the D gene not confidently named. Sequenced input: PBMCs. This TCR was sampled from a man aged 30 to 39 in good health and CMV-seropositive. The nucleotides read TGCGCCAGCAGCCAAGACCTGTCCGTTATTTACGAGCAGTACTTC. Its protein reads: CASSQDLSVIYEQYF.